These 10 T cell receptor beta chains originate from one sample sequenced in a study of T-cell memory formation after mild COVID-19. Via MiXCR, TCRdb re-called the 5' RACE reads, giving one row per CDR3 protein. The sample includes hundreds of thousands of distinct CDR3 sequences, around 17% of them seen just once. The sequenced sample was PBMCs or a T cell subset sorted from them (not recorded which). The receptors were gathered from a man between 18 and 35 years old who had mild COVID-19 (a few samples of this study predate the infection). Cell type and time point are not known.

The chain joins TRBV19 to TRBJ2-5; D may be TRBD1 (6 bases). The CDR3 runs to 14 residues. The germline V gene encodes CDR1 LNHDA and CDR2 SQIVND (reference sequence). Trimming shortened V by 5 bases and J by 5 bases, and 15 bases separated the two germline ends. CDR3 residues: CASSLAGVGETQYF. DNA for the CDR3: TGTGCCAGTAGTTTGGCAGGGGTCGGGGAGACCCAGTACTTC.

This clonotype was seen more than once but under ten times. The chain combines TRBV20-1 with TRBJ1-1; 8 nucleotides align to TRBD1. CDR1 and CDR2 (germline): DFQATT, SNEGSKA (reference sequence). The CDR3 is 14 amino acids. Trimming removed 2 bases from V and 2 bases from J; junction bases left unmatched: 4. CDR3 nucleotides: TGCAGTGCTAGACAGGGGGCCTTCAACACTGAAGCTTTCTTT. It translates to CSARQGAFNTEAFF.

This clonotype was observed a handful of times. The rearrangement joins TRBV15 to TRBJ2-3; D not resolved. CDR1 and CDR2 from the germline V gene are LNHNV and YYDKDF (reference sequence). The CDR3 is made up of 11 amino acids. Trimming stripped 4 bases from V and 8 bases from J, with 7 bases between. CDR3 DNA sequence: TGTGCCACCAGCACTCAAGGTACGCAGTATTTT. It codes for CATSTQGTQYF.

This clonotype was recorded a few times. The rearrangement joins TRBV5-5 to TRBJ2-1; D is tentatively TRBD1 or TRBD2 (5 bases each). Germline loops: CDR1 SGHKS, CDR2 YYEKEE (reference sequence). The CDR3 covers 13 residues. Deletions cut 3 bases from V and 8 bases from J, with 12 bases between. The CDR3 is CASSSGPRDEQFF. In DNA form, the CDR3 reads TGTGCCAGCAGCTCGGGACCTCGGGATGAGCAGTTCTTC.

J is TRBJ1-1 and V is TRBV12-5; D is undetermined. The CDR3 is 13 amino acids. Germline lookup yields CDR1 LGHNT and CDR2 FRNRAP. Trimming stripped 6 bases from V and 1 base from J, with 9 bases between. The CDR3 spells CASGLEPNTEAFF. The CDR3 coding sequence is TGTGCTAGTGGCCTGGAACCGAACACTGAAGCTTTCTTT.

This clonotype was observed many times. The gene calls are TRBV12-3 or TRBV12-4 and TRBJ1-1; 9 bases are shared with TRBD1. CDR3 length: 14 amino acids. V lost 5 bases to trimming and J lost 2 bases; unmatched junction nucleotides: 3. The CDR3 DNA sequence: TGTGCCAGCAGTGTGGGACAGGGCAACACTGAAGCTTTCTTT. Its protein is CASSVGQGNTEAFF.

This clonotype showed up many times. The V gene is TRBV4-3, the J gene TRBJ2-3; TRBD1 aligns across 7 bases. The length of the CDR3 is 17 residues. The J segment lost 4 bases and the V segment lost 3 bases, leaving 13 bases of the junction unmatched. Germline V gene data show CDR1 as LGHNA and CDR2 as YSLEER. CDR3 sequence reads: CASSQSPGGGLADTQYF. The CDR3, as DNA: TGCGCCAGCAGCCAGTCCCCAGGGGGTGGTTTAGCAGATACGCAGTATTTT.

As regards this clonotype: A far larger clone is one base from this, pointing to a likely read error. As DNA, the CDR3 is TGTGCCAGCAGCTTGGCGGGTCAGCTCCAGCATTTT. Protein: CASSLAGQLQHF. The chain is built from TRBV7-6 and TRBJ1-5; D remains unclear. CDR3 length equals 12 residues. Germline V gives CDR1 SGHVS, CDR2 FNYEAQ.

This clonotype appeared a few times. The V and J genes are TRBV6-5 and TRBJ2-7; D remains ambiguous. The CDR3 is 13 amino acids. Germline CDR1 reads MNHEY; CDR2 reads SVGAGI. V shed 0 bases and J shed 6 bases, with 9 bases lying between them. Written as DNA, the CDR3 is TGTGCCAGCAGTTACTCTGGGGTTCTCGAGCAGTACTTC. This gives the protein CASSYSGVLEQYF.

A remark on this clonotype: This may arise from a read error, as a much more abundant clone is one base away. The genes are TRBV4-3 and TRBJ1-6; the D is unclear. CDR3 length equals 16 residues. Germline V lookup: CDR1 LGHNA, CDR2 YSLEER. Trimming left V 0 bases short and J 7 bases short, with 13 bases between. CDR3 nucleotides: TGCGCCAGCAGCCAAGAAGGTGGGCTGTGGAATTCACCCCTCCACTTT. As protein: CASSQEGGLWNSPLHF.